This T cell receptor beta chain came from a study of Tregs in tolerant kidney transplant recipients. Sequenced by immunoSEQ multiplex PCR; TCRdb stores in-frame clones only, minus some. The sample carries 200,000 to 300,000 clones, about 80% recorded once. This clone was detected once. CDR1 and CDR2 from the germline V gene are SGHRS and YFSETQ. This CDR3 has 15 amino acids. After removal of 4 bases from V and 9 bases from J, the junction contained 8 bases not matched to a gene. The receptor was isolated from a human donor in good health. What was sequenced was CD4+ T cells from blood. This sequence joins TRBV5-1 and TRBJ2-1; 12 positions match TRBD2. CDR3 DNA sequence: TGCGCCAGCAGCGTGGGACTAGCGGGTAGCGGTGAGCAGTTCTTC. It yields the protein CASSVGLAGSGEQFF. The full variable domain, rest sourced from reference TRBV5-1 and TRBJ2-1, is KAGVTQTPRYLIKTRGQQVTLSCSPISGHRSVSWYQQTPGQGLQFLFEYFSETQRNKGNFPGRFSGRQFSNSRSEMNVSTLELGDSALYLCASSVGLAGSGEQFFGPGTRLTVL.